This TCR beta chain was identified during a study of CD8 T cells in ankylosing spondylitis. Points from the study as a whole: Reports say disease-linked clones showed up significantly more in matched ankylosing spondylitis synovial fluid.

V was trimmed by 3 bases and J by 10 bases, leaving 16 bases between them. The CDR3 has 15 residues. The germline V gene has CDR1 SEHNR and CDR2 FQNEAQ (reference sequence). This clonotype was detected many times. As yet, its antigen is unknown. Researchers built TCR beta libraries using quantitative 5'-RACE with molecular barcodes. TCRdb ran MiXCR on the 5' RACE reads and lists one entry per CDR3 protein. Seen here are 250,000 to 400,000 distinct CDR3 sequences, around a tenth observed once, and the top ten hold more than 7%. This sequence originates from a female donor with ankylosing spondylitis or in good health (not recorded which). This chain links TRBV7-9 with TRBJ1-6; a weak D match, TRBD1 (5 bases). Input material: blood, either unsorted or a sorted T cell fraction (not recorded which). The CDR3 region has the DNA TGTGCCAGCAGCTTTCCCGGGGGAACGGCGTCACCCCTCCACTTT. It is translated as CASSFPGGTASPLHF.